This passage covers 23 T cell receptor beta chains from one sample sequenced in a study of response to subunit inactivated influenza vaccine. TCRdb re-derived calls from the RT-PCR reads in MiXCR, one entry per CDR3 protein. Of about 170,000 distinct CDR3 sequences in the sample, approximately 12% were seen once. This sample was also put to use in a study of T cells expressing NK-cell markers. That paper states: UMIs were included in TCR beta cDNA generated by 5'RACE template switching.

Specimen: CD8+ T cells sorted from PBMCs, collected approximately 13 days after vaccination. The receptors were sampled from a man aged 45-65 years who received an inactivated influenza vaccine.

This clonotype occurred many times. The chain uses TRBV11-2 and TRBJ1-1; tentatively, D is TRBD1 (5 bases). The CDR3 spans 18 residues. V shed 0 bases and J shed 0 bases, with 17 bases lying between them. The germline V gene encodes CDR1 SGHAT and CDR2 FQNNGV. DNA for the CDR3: TGTGCCAGCAGCTTAGAGCCCCGGGGGGAAGGGGTGAACACTGAAGCTTTCTTT. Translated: CASSLEPRGEGVNTEAFF. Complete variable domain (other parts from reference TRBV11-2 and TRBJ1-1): EAGVAQSPRYKIIEKRQSVAFWCNPISGHATLYWYQQILGQGPKLLIQFQNNGVVDDSQLPKDRFSAERLKGVDSTLKIQPAKLEDSAVYLCASSLEPRGEGVNTEAFFGQGTRLTVV.

The DNA for the CDR3 is TGTGCCAGCAGTTCCGGGATCTACCACGAGCAGTACTTC. Translating it yields CASSSGIYHEQYF. This chain connects TRBV6-5 to TRBJ2-7, with D tentatively TRBD2 (5 bases). The CDR3 consists of 13 residues. Germline loops: CDR1 MNHEY, CDR2 SVGAGI. Trimming took off 4 bases at V and 5 bases at J, with 12 bases between the two ends.

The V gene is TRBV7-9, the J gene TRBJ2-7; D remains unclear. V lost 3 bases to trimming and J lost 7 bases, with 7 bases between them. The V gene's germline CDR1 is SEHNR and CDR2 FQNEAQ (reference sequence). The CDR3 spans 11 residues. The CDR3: CASSFSLEQYF. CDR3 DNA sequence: TGTGCCAGCAGCTTTTCGCTGGAGCAGTACTTC.

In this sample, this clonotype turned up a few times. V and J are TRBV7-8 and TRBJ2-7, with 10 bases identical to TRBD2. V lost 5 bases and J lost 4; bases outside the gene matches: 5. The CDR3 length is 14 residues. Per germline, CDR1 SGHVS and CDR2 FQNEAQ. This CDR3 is CASSTSGKAYEQYF. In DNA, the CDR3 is TGTGCCAGCAGCACTAGCGGGAAAGCGTACGAGCAGTACTTC.

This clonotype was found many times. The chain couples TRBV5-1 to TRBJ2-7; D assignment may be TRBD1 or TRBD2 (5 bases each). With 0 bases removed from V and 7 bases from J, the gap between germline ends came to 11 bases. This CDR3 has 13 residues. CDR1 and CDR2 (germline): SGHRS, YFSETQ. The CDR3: CASSLGGVGEQYF. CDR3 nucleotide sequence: TGCGCCAGCAGCTTGGGAGGGGTCGGGGAGCAGTACTTC.

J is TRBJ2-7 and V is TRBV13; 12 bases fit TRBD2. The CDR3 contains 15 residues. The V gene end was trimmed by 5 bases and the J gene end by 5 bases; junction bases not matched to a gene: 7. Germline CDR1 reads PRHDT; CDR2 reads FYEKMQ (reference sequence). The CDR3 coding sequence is TGTGCCAGCAGCACGCGGACTAGCGGGAATGACGAGCAGTACTTC. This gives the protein CASSTRTSGNDEQYF.

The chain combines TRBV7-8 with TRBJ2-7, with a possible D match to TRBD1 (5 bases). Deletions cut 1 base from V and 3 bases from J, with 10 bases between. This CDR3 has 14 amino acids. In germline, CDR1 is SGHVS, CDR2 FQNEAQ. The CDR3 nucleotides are TGTGCCAGCAGCTTAGTGAGCAGGGACTACGAGCAGTACTTC. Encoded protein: CASSLVSRDYEQYF. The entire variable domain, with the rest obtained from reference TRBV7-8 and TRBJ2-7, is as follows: GAGVSQSPRYKVAKRGQDVALRCDPISGHVSLFWYQQALGQGPEFLTYFQNEAQLDKSGLPSDRFFAERPEGSVSTLKIQRTQQEDSAVYLCASSLVSRDYEQYFGPGTRLTVT.

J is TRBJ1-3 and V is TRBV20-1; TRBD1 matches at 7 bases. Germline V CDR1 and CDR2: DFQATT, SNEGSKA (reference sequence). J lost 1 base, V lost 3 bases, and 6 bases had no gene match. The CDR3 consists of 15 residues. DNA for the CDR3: TGCAGTGCTAGGCCTTTGGACAGGTCTGGAAACACCATATATTTT. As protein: CSARPLDRSGNTIYF.

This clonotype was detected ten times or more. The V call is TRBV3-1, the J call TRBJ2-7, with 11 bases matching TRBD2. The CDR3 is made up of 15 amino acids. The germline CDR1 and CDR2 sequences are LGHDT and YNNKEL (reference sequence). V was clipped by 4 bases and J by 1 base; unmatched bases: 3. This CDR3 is CASSPGTSGSYEQYF. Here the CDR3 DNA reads TGTGCCAGCAGCCCAGGGACTAGCGGTTCCTACGAGCAGTACTTC.

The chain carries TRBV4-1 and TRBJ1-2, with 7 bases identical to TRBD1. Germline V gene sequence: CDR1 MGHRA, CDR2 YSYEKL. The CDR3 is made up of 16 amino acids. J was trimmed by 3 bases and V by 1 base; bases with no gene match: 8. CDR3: CASSQAPRQGDYGYTF. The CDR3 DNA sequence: TGCGCCAGCAGCCAAGCCCCTCGACAGGGTGACTATGGCTACACCTTC.

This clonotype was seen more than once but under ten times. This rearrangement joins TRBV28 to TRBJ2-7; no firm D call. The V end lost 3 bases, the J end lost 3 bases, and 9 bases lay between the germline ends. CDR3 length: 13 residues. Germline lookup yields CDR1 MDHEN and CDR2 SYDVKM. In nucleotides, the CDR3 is TGTGCCAGCAGTTTGGACCCCCGCTACGAGCAGTACTTC. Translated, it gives CASSLDPRYEQYF.

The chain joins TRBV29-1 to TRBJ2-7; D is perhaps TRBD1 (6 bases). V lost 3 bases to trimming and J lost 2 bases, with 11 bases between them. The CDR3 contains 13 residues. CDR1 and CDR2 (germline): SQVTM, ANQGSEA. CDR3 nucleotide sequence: TGCAGCGTTGAGTCAGGGGCGGCCTACGAGCAGTACTTC. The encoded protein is CSVESGAAYEQYF.

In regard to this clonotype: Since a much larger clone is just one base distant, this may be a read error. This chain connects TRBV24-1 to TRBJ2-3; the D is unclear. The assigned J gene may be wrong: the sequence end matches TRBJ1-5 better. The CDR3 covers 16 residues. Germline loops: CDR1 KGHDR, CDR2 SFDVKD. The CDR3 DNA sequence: TGTGCCACCAGTGAGACACCAGCGAGGGCTGCAGATACGCAGCATTTT. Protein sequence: CATSETPARAADTQHF.

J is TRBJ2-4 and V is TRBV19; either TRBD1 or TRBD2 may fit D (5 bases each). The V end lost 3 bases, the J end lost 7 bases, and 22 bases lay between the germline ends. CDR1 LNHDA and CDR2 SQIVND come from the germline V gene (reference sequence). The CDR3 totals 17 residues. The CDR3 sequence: CASSIFSTGTANNIQYF. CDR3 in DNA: TGTGCCAGTAGTATCTTTAGTACCGGGACCGCTAATAACATTCAGTACTTC.

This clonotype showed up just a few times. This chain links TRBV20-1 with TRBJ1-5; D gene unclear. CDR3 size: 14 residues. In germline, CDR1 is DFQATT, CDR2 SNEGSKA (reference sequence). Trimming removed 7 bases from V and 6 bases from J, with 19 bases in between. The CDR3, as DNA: TGCAGTGGAATCTCTGGGCTTGGCGTTCAGCCCCAGCATTTT. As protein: CSGISGLGVQPQHF.

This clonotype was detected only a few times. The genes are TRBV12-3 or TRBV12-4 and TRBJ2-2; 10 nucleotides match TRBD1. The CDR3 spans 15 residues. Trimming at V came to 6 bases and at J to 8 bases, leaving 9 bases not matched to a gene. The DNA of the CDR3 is TGTGCCAGCAGAGCGACAGGGGGCGCGTTAGGGGAGCTGTTTTTT. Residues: CASRATGGALGELFF.

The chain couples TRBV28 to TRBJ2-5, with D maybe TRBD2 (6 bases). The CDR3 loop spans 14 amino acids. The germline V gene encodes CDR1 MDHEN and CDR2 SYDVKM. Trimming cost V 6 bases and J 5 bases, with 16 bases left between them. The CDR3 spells CASSRSSSGETQYF. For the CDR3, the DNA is TGTGCCAGCAGCCGCTCGTCCAGCGGGGAGACCCAGTACTTC.

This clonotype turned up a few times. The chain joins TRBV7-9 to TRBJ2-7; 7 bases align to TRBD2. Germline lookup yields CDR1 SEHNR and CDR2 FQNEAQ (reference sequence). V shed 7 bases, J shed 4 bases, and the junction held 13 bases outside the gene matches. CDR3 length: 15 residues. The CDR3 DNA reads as TGTGCCAGCACCCAGAGCGGGGCCTGGGCATACGAGCAGTACTTC. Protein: CASTQSGAWAYEQYF. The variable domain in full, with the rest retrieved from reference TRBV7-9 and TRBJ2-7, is DTGVSQNPRHKITKRGQNVTFRCDPISEHNRLYWYRQTLGQGPEFLTYFQNEAQLEKSRLLSDRFSAERPKGSFSTLEIQRTEQGDSAMYLCASTQSGAWAYEQYFGPGTRLTVT.

In nucleotides, the CDR3 is TGTGCCAGCAGTAAAGAAGGAGCGTTTCAAGAGACCCAGTACTTC. Translation gives CASSKEGAFQETQYF. This chain connects TRBV25-1 to TRBJ2-5; no clear D gene. The germline V gene encodes CDR1 MGHDK and CDR2 SYGVNS. This CDR3 spans 15 amino acids. V lost 5 bases to trimming and J lost 2 bases, with 15 bases between them. Combining the CDR3 with reference TRBV25-1 and TRBJ2-5 gives the whole variable domain EADIYQTPRYLVIGTGKKITLECSQTMGHDKMYWYQQDPGMELHLIHYSYGVNSTEKGDLSSESTVSRIRTEHFPLTLESARPSHTSQYLCASSKEGAFQETQYFGPGTRLLVL.

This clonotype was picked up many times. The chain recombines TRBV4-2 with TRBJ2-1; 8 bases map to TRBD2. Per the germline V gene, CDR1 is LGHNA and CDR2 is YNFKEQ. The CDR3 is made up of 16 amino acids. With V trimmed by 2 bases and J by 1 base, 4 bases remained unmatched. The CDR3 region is CASSQPSGPSYNEQFF. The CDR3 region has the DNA TGTGCCAGCAGCCAACCTAGCGGGCCTTCCTACAATGAGCAGTTCTTC.

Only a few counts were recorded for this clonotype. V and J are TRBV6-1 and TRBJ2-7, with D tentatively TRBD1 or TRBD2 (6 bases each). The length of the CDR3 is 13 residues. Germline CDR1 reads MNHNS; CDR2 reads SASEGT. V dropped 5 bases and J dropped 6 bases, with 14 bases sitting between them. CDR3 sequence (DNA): TGTGCCAGCAGTCAGACAGGAGGGAGCGAGCAGTACTTC. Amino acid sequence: CASSQTGGSEQYF.

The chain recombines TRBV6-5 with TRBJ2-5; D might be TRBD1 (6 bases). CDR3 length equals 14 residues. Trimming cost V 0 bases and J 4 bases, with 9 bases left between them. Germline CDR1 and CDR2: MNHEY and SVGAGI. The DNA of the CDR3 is TGTGCCAGCAGTTACTCTGGCAGGGGAGAGACCCAGTACTTC. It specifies CASSYSGRGETQYF.

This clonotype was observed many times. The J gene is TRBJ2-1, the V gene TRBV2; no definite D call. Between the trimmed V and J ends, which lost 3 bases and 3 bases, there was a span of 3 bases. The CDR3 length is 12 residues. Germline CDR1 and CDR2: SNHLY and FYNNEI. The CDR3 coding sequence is TGTGCCAGCAGTGACTACTACAATGAGCAGTTCTTC. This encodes CASSDYYNEQFF.